The entry below gives a single TCR beta chain sequence along with its context. Its antigen is unidentified. The data were taken from a study of cytomegalovirus exposure and HLA in healthy donors. General study findings and limits: According to a subsequent analysis, TCR clusters identified in the first cohort showed a tendency to co-occur across the approximately 120 validation repertoires.

The CDR3 covers 15 residues. Germline V gene data show CDR1 as SNHLY and CDR2 as FYNNEI. V was trimmed by 5 bases and J by 2 bases, leaving 12 bases between them. Assay: immunoSEQ multiplex PCR; the TCRdb copy retains only in-frame clones and omits some. Among some 260,000 clones listed, about 90% were seen once. The TCR comes from a man aged 18 to 35 in good health and CMV-seropositive. This chain links TRBV2 with TRBJ2-2, with a tentative D call TRBD2 (5 bases). Sequencing was done on a sample of PBMCs. CDR3 in amino acids: CASSTSSVNTGELFF. The CDR3, as DNA: TGTGCCAGCAGTACCAGTAGCGTTAACACCGGGGAGCTGTTTTTT.